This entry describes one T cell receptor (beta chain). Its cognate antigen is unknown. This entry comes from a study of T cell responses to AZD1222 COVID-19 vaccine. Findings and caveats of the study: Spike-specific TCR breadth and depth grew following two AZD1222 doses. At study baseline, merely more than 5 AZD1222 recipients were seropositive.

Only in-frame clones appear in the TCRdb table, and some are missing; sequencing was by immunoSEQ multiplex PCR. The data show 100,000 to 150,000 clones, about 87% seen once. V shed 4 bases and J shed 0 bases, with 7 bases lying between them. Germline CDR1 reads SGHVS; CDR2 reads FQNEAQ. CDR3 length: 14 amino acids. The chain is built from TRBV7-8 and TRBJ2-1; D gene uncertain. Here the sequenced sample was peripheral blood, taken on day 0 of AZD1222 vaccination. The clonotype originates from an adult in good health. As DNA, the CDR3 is TGTGCCAGCAGCTCCGGCAGCTCCTACAATGAGCAGTTCTTC. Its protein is CASSSGSSYNEQFF.